This TCR beta chain was observed in a study of cytomegalovirus exposure and HLA in healthy donors. The germline V gene encodes CDR1 LNHDA and CDR2 SQIVND (reference sequence). The CDR3 is made up of 14 amino acids. V lost 6 bases and J 6 bases, leaving 16 bases between the germline ends. The study ran its PCR with 60 Vbeta and 13 Jbeta primers. Sequencing was performed with immunoSEQ multiplex PCR; in TCRdb, only in-frame clones are kept and a portion is missing. The table records over 150,000 clones, about four fifths of them present only once. The sequence was obtained from a boy between 2 and 15 years old in good health and CMV-seronegative. Sequencing was carried out using PBMCs. The chain employs TRBV19 and TRBJ2-3; maybe TRBD2 (5 bases). CDR3 nucleotide sequence: TGTGCCAGTAGCTTCCAAGCCCGGAGGGATACGCAGTATTTT. Translated, it gives CASSFQARRDTQYF.